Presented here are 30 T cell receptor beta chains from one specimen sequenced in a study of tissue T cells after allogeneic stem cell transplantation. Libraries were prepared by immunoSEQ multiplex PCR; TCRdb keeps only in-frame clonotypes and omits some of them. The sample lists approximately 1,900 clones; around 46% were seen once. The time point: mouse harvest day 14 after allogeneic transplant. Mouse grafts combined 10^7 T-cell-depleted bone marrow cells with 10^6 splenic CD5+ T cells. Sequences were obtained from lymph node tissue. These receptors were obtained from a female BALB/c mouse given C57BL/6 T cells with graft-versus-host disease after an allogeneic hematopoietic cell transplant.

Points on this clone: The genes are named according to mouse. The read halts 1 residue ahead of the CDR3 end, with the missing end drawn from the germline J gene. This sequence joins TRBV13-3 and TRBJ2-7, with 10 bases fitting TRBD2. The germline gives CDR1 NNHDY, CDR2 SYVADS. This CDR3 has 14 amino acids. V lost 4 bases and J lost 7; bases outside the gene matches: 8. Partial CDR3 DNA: TGTGCCAGCAGTAGGGCTGGGGGGGCGCGAGAACAGTAC. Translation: CASSRAGGAREQY. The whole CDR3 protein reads CASSRAGGAREQYF.

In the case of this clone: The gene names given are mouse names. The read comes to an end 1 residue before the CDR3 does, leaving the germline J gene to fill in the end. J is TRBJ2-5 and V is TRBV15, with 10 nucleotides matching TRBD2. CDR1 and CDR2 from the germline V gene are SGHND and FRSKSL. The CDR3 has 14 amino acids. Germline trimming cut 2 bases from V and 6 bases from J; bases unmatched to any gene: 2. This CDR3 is CASSLLGGPDTQYF. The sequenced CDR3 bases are TGTGCCAGCAGTTTACTGGGGGGGCCTGACACCCAGTAC.

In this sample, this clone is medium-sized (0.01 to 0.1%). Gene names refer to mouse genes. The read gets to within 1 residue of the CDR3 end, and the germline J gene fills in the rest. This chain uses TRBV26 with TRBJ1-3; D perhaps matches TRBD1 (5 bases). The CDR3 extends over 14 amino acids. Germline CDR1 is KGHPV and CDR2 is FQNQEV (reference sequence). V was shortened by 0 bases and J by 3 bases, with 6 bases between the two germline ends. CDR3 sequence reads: CASSLSGVGNTLYF. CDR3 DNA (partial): TGTGCCAGCAGTCTGTCAGGGGTTGGAAATACGCTCTAT.

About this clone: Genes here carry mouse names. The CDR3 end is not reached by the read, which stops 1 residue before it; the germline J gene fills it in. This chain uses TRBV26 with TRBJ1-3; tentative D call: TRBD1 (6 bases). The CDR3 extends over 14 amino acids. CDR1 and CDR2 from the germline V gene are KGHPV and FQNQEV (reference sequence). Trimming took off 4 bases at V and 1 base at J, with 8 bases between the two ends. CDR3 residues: CASSPGQSGNTLYF. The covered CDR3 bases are TGTGCCAGCAGTCCTGGACAGTCTGGAAATACGCTCTAT.

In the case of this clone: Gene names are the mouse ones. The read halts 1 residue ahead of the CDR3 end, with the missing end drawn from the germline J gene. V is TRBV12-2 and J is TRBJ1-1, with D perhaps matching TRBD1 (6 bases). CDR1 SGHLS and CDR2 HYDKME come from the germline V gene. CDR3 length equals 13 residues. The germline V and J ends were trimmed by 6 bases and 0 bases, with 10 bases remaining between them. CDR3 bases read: TGTGCCAGCACGGGACAAGCAAACACAGAAGTCTTC. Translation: CASTGQANTEVF. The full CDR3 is CASTGQANTEVFF.

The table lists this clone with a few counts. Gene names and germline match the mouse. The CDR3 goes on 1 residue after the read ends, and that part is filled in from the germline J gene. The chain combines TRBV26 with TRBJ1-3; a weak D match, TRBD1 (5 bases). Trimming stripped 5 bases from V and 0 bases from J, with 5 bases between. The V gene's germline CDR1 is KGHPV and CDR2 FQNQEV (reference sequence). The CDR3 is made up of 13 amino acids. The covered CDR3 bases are TGTGCCAGCAGTGGGGGTTCTGGAAATACGCTCTAT. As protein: CASSGGSGNTLY. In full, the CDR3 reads CASSGGSGNTLYF.

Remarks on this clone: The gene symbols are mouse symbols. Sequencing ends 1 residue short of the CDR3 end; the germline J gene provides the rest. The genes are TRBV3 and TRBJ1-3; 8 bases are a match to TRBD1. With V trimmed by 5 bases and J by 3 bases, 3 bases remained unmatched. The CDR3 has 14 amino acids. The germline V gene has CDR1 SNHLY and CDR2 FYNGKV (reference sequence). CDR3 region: CASSDDRGGNTLYF. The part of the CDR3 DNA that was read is TGTGCCAGCAGCGACGACAGGGGTGGAAATACGCTCTAT.

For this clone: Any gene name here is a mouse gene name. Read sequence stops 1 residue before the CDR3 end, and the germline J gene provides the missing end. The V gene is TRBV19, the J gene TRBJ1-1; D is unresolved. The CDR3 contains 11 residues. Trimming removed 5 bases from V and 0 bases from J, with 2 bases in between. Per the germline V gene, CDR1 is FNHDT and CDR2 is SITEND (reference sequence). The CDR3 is CASRANTEVFF. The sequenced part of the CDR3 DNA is TGTGCCAGCAGGGCAAACACAGAAGTCTTC. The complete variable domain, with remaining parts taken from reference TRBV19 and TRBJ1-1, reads GGIITQTPKFLIGQEGQKLTLKCQQNFNHDTMYWYRQDSGKGLRLIYYSITENDLQKGDLSEGYDASREKKSSFSLTVTSAQKNEMAVFLCASRANTEVFFGKGTRLTVV.

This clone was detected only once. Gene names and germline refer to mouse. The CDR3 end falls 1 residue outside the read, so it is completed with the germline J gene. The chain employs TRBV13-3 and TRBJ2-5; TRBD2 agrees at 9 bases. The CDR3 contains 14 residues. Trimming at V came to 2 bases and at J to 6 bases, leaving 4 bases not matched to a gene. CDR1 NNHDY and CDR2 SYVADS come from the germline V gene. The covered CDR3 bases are TGTGCCAGCAGTGAATCTGGGGGGGAGGACACCCAGTAC. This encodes CASSESGGEDTQY. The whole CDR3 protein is CASSESGGEDTQYF.

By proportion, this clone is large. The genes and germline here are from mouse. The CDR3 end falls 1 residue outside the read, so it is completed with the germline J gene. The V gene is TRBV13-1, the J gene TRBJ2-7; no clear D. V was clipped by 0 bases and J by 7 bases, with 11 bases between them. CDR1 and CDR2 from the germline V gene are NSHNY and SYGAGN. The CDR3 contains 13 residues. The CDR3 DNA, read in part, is TGTGCCAGCAGTGATGGGGTCACCCTGGAACAGTAC. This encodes CASSDGVTLEQY. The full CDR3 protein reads CASSDGVTLEQYF.

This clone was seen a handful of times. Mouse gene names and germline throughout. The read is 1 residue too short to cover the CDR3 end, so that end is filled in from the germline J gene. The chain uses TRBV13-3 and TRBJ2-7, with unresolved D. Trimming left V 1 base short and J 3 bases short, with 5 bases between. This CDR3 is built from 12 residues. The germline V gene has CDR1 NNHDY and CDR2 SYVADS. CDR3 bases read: TGTGCCAGCAGTGATAACTTCTATGAACAGTAC. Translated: CASSDNFYEQY. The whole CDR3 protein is CASSDNFYEQYF.

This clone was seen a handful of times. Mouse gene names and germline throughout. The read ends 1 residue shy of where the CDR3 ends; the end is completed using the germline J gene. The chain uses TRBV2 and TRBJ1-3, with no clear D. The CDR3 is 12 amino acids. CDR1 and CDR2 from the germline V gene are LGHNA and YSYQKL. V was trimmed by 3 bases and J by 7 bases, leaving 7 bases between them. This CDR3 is CASSQGSNTLYF. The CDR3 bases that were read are TGTGCCAGCAGCCAGGGGTCTAATACGCTCTAT.

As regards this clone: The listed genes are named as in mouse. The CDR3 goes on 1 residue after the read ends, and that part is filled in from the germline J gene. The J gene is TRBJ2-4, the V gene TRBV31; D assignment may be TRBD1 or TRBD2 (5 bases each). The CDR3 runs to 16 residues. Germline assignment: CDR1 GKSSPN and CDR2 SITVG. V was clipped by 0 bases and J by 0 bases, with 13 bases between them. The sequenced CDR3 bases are TGTGCCTGGAGTCTAAGCCGGGGCGCCAGTCAAAACACCTTGTAC. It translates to CAWSLSRGASQNTLY. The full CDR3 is CAWSLSRGASQNTLYF.

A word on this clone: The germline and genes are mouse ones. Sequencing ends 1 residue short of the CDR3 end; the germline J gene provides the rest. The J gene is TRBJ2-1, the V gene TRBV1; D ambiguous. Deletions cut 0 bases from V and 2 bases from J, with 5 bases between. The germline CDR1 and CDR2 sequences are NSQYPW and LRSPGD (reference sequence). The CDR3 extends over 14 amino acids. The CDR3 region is CTCSAEGYYAEQFF. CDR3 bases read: TGCACCTGCAGTGCAGAGGGGTACTATGCTGAGCAGTTC.

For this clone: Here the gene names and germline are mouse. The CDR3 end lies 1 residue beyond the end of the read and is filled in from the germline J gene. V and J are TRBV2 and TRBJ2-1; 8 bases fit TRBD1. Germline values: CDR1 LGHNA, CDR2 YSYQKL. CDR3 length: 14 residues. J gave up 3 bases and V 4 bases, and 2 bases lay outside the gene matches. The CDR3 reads CASSPTGGYAEQFF. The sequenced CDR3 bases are TGTGCCAGCAGCCCCACAGGGGGCTATGCTGAGCAGTTC.

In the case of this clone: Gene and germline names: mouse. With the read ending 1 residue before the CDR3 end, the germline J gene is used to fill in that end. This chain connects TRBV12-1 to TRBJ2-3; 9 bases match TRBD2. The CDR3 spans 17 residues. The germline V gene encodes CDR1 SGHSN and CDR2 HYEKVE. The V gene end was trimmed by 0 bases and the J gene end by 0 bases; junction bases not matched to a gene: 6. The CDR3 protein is CASSLVPGGGSAETLYF. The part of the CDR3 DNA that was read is TGTGCCAGCTCTCTCGTACCTGGGGGGGGAAGTGCAGAAACGCTGTAT.

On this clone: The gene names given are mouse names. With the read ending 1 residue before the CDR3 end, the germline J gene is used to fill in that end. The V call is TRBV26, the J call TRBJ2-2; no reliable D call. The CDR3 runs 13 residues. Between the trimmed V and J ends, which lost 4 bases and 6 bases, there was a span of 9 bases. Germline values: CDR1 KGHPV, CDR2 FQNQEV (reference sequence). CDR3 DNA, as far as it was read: TGTGCCAGCAGTCCCATAGAGGCCGGGCAGCTCTAC. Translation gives CASSPIEAGQLY. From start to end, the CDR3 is CASSPIEAGQLYF.

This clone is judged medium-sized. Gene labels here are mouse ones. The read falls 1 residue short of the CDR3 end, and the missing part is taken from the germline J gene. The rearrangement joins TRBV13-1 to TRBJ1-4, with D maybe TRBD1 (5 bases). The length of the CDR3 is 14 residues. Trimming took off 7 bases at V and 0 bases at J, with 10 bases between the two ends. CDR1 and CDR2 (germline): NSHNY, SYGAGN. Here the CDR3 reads CASGGGVSNERLFF. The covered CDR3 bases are TGTGCCAGCGGTGGGGGGGTTTCCAACGAAAGATTATTT.

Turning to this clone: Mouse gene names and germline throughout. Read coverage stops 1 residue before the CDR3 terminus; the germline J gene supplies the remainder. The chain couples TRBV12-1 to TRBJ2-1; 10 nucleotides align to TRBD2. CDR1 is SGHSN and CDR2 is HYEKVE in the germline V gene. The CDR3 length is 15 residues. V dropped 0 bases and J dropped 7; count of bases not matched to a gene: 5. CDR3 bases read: TGTGCCAGCTCTCTCGGCTGGGGGGGCCGGGCTGAGCAGTTC. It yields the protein CASSLGWGGRAEQF. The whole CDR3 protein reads CASSLGWGGRAEQFF.

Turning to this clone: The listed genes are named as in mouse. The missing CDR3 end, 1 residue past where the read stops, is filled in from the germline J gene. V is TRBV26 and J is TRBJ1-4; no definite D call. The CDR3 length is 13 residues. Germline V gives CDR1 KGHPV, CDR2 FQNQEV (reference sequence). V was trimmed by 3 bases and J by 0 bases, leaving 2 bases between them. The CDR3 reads CASSLISNERLFF. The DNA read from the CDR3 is TGTGCCAGCAGTCTTATTTCCAACGAAAGATTATTT.

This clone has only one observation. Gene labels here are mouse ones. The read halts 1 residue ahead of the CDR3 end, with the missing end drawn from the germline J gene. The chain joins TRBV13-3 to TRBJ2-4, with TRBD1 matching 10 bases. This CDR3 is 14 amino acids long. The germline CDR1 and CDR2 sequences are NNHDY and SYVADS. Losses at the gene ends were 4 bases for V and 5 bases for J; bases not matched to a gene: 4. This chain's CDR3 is CASSHRDRGNTLYF. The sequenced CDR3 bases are TGTGCCAGCAGTCACCGGGACAGGGGAAACACCTTGTAC.

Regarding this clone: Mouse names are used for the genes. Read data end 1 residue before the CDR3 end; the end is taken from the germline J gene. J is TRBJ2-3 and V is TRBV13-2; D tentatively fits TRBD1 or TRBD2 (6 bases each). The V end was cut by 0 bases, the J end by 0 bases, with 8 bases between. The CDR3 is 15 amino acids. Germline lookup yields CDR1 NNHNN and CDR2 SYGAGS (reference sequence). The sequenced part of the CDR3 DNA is TGTGCCAGCGGTGATGTGGGGGCTAGTGCAGAAACGCTGTAT. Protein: CASGDVGASAETLY. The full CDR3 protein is CASGDVGASAETLYF.

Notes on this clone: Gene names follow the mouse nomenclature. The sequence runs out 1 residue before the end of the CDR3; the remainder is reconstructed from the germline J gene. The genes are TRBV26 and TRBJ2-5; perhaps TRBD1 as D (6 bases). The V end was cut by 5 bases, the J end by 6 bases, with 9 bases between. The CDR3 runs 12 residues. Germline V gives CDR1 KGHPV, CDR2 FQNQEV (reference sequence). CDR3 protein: CASSTGWDTQYF. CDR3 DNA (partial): TGTGCCAGCAGTACAGGGTGGGACACCCAGTAC.

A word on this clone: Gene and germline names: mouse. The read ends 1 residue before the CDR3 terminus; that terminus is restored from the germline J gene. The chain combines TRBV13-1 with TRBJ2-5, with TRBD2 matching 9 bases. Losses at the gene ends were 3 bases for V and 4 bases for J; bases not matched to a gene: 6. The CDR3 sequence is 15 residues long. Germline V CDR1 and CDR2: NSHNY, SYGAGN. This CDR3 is CASSARDWGKDTQYF. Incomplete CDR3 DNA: TGTGCCAGCAGTGCCCGAGACTGGGGGAAAGACACCCAGTAC.

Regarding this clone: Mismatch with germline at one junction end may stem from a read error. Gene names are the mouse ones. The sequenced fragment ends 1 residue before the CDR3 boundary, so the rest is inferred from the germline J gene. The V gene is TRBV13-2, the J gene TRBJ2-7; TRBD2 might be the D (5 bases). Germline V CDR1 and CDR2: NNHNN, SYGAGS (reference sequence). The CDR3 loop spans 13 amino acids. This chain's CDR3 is CASSDGVTLEQYF. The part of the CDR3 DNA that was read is TGTGCCAGCAGTGATGGGGTCACCCTGGAACAGTAC.

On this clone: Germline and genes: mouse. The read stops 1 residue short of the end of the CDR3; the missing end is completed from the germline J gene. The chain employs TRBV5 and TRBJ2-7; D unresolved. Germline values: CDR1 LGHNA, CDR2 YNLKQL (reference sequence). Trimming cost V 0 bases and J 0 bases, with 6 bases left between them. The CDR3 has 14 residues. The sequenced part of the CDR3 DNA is TGTGCCAGCAGCCAAGATCCCAACTCCTATGAACAGTAC. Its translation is CASSQDPNSYEQY. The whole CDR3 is CASSQDPNSYEQYF.

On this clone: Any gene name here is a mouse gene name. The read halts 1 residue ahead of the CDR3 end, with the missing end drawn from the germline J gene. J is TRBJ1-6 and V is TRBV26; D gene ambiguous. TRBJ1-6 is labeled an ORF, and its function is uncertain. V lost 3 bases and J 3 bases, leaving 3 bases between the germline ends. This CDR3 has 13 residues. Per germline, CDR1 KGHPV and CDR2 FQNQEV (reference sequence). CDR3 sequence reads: CASSLDYNSPLYF. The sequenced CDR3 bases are TGTGCCAGCAGTCTAGACTATAATTCGCCCCTCTAC.

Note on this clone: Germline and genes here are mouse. CDR3 loop: CASSQGGGNTEVFF. CDR3 DNA, as far as it was read: TGTGCCAGCAGCCAAGGGGGAGGGAACACAGAAGTCTTC. This chain uses TRBV2 with TRBJ1-1; D is undetermined. The read terminates 1 residue before the CDR3 end, so the remaining end is supplied by the germline J gene. Per the germline V gene, CDR1 is LGHNA and CDR2 is YSYQKL. The CDR3 sequence is 14 residues long. V was cut by 1 base and J by 1 base, with 7 bases left in between.

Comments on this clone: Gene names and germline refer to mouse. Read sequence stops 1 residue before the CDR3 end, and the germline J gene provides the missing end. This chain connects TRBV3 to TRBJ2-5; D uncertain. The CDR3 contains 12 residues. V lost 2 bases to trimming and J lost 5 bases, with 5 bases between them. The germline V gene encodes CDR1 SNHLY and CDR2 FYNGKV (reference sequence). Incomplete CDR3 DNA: TGTGCCAGCAGCTTAAGGCGAGACACCCAGTAC. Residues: CASSLRRDTQY. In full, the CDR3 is CASSLRRDTQYF.

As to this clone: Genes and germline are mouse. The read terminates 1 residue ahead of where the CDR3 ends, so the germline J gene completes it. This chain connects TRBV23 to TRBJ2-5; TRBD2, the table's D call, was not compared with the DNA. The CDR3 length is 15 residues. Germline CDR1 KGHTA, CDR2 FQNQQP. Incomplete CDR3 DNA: TGCTCCAGCAGTCAATGGACTGGGGTACAAGACACCCAGTAC. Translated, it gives CSSSQWTGVQDTQY. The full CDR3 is CSSSQWTGVQDTQYF.